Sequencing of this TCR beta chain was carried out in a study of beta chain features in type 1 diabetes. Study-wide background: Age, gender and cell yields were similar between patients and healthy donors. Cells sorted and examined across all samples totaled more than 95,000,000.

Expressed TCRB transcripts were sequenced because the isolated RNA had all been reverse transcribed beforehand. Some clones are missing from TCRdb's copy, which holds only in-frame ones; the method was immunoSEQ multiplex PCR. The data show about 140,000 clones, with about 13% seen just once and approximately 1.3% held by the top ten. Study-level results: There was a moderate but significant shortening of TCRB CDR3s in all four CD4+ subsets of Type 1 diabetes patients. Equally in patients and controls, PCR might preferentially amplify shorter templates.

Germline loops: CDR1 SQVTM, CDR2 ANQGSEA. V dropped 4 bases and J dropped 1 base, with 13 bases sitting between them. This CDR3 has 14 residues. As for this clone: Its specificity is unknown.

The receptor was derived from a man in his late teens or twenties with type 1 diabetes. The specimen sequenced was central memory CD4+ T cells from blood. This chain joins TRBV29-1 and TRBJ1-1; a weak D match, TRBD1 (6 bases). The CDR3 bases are TGCAGCGTTGTGGACAGCGCCAGGAACACTGAAGCTTTCTTT. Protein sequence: CSVVDSARNTEAFF.